These T cell receptor beta chains were read from a single sample in a study of Ad26.COV2.S vaccination and SARS-CoV-2 variants. Data came from immunoSEQ multiplex PCR; TCRdb stores just in-frame clones and leaves some out. Among around 370,000 clones listed, approximately 81% were seen once. Sequencing used peripheral blood, obtained in a trial of Ad26.COV2.S vaccine versus placebo. The receptor source for this set is a person aged 18-65 years who received the Ad26.COV2.S COVID-19 vaccine or a placebo. Both conserved end residues are part of each CDR3. The D gene is left open where the match is weak. Rows give clone size only sometimes, using once, few, many, or a class for an expanded clone.

size	V	J	D	DNA	CDR3
few	TRBV11-3	TRBJ1-4	NA	TGTGCCAGCAGCTACAAATTTGCGGGCGAAAAACTGTTTTTT	CASSYKFAGEKLFF
NA	TRBV5-6	TRBJ2-7	NA	TGTGCCAGCGAGAACTCTACCTACGAGCAGTACTTC	CASENSTYEQYF
NA	TRBV30	TRBJ2-7	TRBD1	TGTGCCTGGAGTGTAAGGGGGCTGATCTACGAGCAGTACTTC	CAWSVRGLIYEQYF
NA	TRBV10-2	TRBJ1-5	TRBD1	TGCGCCAGCAGGGGGACAGGCGCCTATCAGCCCCAGCATTTT	CASRGTGAYQPQHF
NA	TRBV7-9	TRBJ1-2	TRBD1	TGTGCCAGCAGCTTAGGTTCGGGACAGGGGTATGGCTACACCTTC	CASSLGSGQGYGYTF
NA	TRBV30	TRBJ1-4	TRBD1	TGTGCCTCCTCCGGGACAGGGAATGAAAAACTGTTTTTT	CASSGTGNEKLFF
NA	TRBV5-8	TRBJ1-5	NA	TGTGCCAGCAGCGGCGAACAGGGTAGAAATCAGCCCCAGCATTTT	CASSGEQGRNQPQHF
NA	TRBV3-1/TRBV3-2	TRBJ2-1	NA	TGTGCCAGCAGCCAAGCGGAACAATACAATGAGCAGTTCTTC	CASSQAEQYNEQFF
NA	TRBV2	TRBJ2-5	TRBD2	TGTGCCAGCCGCGGAGGGGGTGCTAGCGGGGGCCAAGAGACCCAGTACTTC	CASRGGGASGGQETQYF
NA	TRBV6-5	TRBJ2-7	TRBD2	TGTGCCAGCAGAGCGGGAGGGGTAGCCCACGAGCAGTACTTC	CASRAGGVAHEQYF
NA	TRBV7-2	TRBJ2-2	NA	TGTGCCAGCAGCTTGGCCACACCGTATAACACCGGGGAGCTGTTTTTT	CASSLATPYNTGELFF
NA	TRBV28	TRBJ2-1	NA	TGTGCCAGCAGTGGGACGGGTGTTTGGAATGAGCAGTTCTTC	CASSGTGVWNEQFF
NA	TRBV11-2	TRBJ2-1	TRBD2	TGTGCCAGCAGTCCCATTAGCGGGAAGAGTAATGAGCAGTTCTTC	CASSPISGKSNEQFF